These 14 T cell receptor beta chains were all obtained from the same sample, sequenced in a study of shared clonotypes between healthy human individuals. Profiled with immunoSEQ multiplex PCR; TCRdb holds only in-frame clones, not every one. The sample has about 500,000 clones, approximately 71% seen once; the top ten hold around 12%. Specimen: PBMCs. These receptors all come from a woman aged 35 to 49 in good health. Some clones in this sample may be carry-over from other donors' samples.

Details on this clone: It differs at one base from a far larger clone, so likely a read error. The sample contains more than one DNA sequence encoding this CDR3. This chain connects TRBV7-8 to TRBJ2-2; perhaps TRBD2 as D (6 bases). Trimming removed 4 bases at V and 3 bases at J, with 12 bases between. Germline V gene data show CDR1 as SGHVS and CDR2 as FQNEAQ. The CDR3 sequence is 15 residues long. In nucleotides, the CDR3 is TGTGCCAGCAGCTCGGGGGTCCTATACACCGGGGAGCTGTTTTTT. It is translated as CASSSGVLYTGELFF.

This chain links TRBV28 with TRBJ2-7, with TRBD2 as a possible D gene (6 bases). The ends were cut back, 4 bases at V and 3 bases at J, with 16 bases in the middle. CDR3 length: 15 residues. Per germline, CDR1 MDHEN and CDR2 SYDVKM. The chain's CDR3 is CASSSGPEEGYEQYF. CDR3 nucleotides: TGTGCCAGCAGTTCGGGACCCGAGGAGGGCTACGAGCAGTACTTC.

The chain links TRBV2 to TRBJ1-1; D is undetermined. The V and J ends lost 3 bases and 2 bases respectively, with 7 bases between them. The CDR3 runs 13 residues. Germline-derived CDR1 and CDR2 are SNHLY and FYNNEI. This CDR3 reads CASSDWGNTEAFF. Written as DNA, the CDR3 is TGTGCCAGCAGTGATTGGGGAAACACTGAAGCTTTCTTT. Filled out from reference TRBV2 and TRBJ1-1, the complete variable domain reads EPEVTQTPSHQVTQMGQEVILRCVPISNHLYFYWYRQILGQKVEFLVSFYNNEISEKSEIFDDQFSVERPDGSNFTLKIRSTKLEDSAMYFCASSDWGNTEAFFGQGTRLTVV.

The chain combines TRBV5-1 with TRBJ2-1; tentative D call: TRBD1 (5 bases). The CDR3 has 14 residues. CDR1 and CDR2 from the germline V gene are SGHRS and YFSETQ. Trimming took off 3 bases at V and 6 bases at J, with 13 bases between the two ends. The CDR3 coding sequence is TGCGCCAGCAGCTATCAGGGCCCGAGCAATGAGCAGTTCTTC. Amino acid sequence: CASSYQGPSNEQFF. Supplemented by reference TRBV5-1 and TRBJ2-1, the full variable domain reads KAGVTQTPRYLIKTRGQQVTLSCSPISGHRSVSWYQQTPGQGLQFLFEYFSETQRNKGNFPGRFSGRQFSNSRSEMNVSTLELGDSALYLCASSYQGPSNEQFFGPGTRLTVL.

V and J are TRBV4-3 and TRBJ2-1, with 8 bases lining up with TRBD2. The CDR3 runs 15 residues. Per the germline V gene, CDR1 is LGHNA and CDR2 is YSLEER. Losses at the gene ends were 0 bases for V and 9 bases for J; bases not matched to a gene: 7. CDR3 sequence reads: CASSQEPGGGTEQFF. CDR3 bases: TGCGCCAGCAGCCAAGAACCGGGAGGGGGTACTGAGCAGTTCTTC.

This sequence joins TRBV2 and TRBJ2-3; tentatively, D is TRBD2 (6 bases). V was pared by 3 bases and J by 8 bases, with 12 bases between. This CDR3 is 13 amino acids long. Germline V gene sequence: CDR1 SNHLY, CDR2 FYNNEI. This CDR3 reads CASSEYRRATQYF. The CDR3 DNA is TGTGCCAGCAGTGAGTACAGGAGGGCTACGCAGTATTTT.

This clone came up many times. Other nucleotide sequences from this sample produce the same CDR3. The V gene is TRBV11-1, the J gene TRBJ2-5; D may correspond to TRBD1 or TRBD2 (6 bases each). Germline V gives CDR1 SGHAT, CDR2 FQDESV (reference sequence). The length of the CDR3 is 14 residues. Trimming left V 4 bases short and J 4 bases short, with 13 bases between. CDR3 sequence: CASSSRQEGETQYF. For the CDR3, the DNA is TGTGCCAGCAGCTCCCGACAGGAGGGAGAGACCCAGTACTTC.

There are a few counts of this clone. The chain employs TRBV28 and TRBJ2-7, with 8 nucleotides matching TRBD2. This CDR3 region has 15 residues. Germline V gives CDR1 MDHEN, CDR2 SYDVKM. The V and J ends lost 2 bases and 3 bases, in that order; junction bases with no gene match: 6. In nucleotides, the CDR3 is TGTGCCAGCAGTTTAGCGGGAGGTAAGGACTACGAGCAGTACTTC. Translation: CASSLAGGKDYEQYF.

The genes are TRBV7-2 and TRBJ2-4; tentative D call: TRBD1 (6 bases). The CDR3 sequence is 15 residues long. V was pared by 5 bases and J by 9 bases, with 20 bases between. Germline V gene lookup returns CDR1 SGHTA and CDR2 FQGNSA. The chain's CDR3 is CASSKLGDTNVIQYF. The DNA of the CDR3 is TGTGCCAGCAGCAAACTGGGGGACACCAATGTCATTCAGTACTTC. The whole variable domain, filled in from reference TRBV7-2 and TRBJ2-4, reads GAGVSQSPSNKVTEKGKDVELRCDPISGHTALYWYRQSLGQGLEFLIYFQGNSAPDKSGLPSDRFSAERTGGSVSTLTIQRTQQEDSAVYLCASSKLGDTNVIQYFGAGTRLSVL.

The chain links TRBV7-6 to TRBJ2-7; 11 bases are a match to TRBD2. V shed 5 bases and J 7 bases; nucleotides not matched to a gene: 4. Germline assignment: CDR1 SGHVS and CDR2 FNYEAQ. CDR3 length: 13 residues. The CDR3 DNA reads TGTGCCAGCAGCCCCGGGACTAGCGGAGAGCAGTACTTC. It translates to CASSPGTSGEQYF.

The CDR3 nucleotides read TGTGCCAGTAATTGTACCGGGACTAGCGACTACGAGCAGTACTTC. It codes for CASNCTGTSDYEQYF. The V gene is TRBV27, the J gene TRBJ2-7, with 10 bases aligning to TRBD2. The CDR3 is 15 residues long. CDR1 is MNHEY, CDR2 SMNVEV, per germline (reference sequence). The ends lost 9 bases at V and 3 bases at J; junction bases unmatched: 11.

This clone was observed a few times. This chain uses TRBV4-1 with TRBJ2-3, with 13 bases matching TRBD2. This CDR3 has 16 amino acids. The J segment lost 4 bases and the V segment lost 3 bases, leaving 4 bases of the junction unmatched. Germline V lookup: CDR1 MGHRA, CDR2 YSYEKL. The CDR3 region is CASSQRTSGRADTQYF. DNA for the CDR3: TGCGCCAGCAGCCAGCGGACTAGCGGGAGAGCAGATACGCAGTATTTT.

This clone is a singleton in its sample. The chain combines TRBV9 with TRBJ1-2; possible D gene TRBD1, 5 bases. The CDR3 has 14 amino acids. Germline loops: CDR1 SGDLS, CDR2 YYNGEE. The germline V and J ends were trimmed by 0 bases and 8 bases, with 14 bases remaining between them. The CDR3 DNA follows: TGTGCCAGCAGCGTAGACCCAGGGAGGTACGGCTACACCTTC. It yields the protein CASSVDPGRYGYTF.

The CDR3 nucleotides read TGTGCCAGCAGTGACACGAACACCGGGGAGCTGTTTTTT. The encoded protein is CASSDTNTGELFF. The chain couples TRBV6-1 to TRBJ2-2, with unresolved D. The germline V gene has CDR1 MNHNS and CDR2 SASEGT. There are 13 residues in the CDR3. Trimming took 3 bases from V and 0 from J, leaving 2 bases between them.